The rows below give T cell receptor beta chains drawn from one sample of a study of regulatory T cells in long-lasting Graves disease. TCRdb re-called the multiplex PCR reads with MiXCR, one entry per CDR3 protein. The sample has roughly 610,000 distinct CDR3 sequences, around 15% seen once. This sample was also put to use in a study of T cells in Graves' hyperthyroidism and ophthalmopathy.

Sequencing used peripheral blood mononuclear cells (PBMCs), obtained at new diagnosis, from a patient treated with antithyroid drugs. Receptors originate from a man aged 18 to 30 with Graves disease. The CDR3 runs from the conserved cysteine through the conserved F or W. The D gene is left open where the match is weak. Clone size is shown for a subset of rows, as once, few, many or a class of expanded clone.

TRBV20-1	many	TRBD1	TRBJ2-7	TGCAGTGCTAGAGATCCCCGGACAGGGGGGAGCTACGAGCAGTACTTC	CSARDPRTGGSYEQYF
TRBV6-1	.	.	TRBJ2-7	TGTGCCAGCAGTGAAGCGCGGCGCAGTTCCTACGAGCAGTACTTC	CASSEARRSSYEQYF
TRBV20-1	many	TRBD1	TRBJ2-7	TGCAGTGCTATCCCTCGGGACAGCTACGAGCAGTACTTC	CSAIPRDSYEQYF
TRBV27	few	.	TRBJ2-5	TGTGCCAGCAGTTTGCGGGGCGTGGAGACCCAGTACTTC	CASSLRGVETQYF
TRBV7-3	few	TRBD1	TRBJ1-1	TGTGCCAGCAGCTCCGGGGTCCTCAGGGGGGGAAACACTGAAGCTTTCTTT	CASSSGVLRGGNTEAFF
TRBV3-1	.	.	TRBJ2-1	TGTGCCAGCAGCCAAGATTTTCAGGGGTCCTACAATGAGCAGTTCTTC	CASSQDFQGSYNEQFF
TRBV3-1	.	.	TRBJ1-5	TGTGCCAGCAGCCAAGACGGGTTGCGAAGGAATCAGCCCCAGCATTTT	CASSQDGLRRNQPQHF
TRBV27	.	.	TRBJ2-3	TGTGCCAGCACCTCGTTCGCAGGGTCCACAGATACGCAGTATTTT	CASTSFAGSTDTQYF
TRBV2	.	.	TRBJ1-4	TGTGCCAGCAGTTACCTCGAGGGACCCGAAGAAAAACTGTTTTTT	CASSYLEGPEEKLFF
TRBV27	many	.	TRBJ1-1	TGTGCCAGCAGTTTGGGGTTGGAGAACACTGAAGCTTTCTTT	CASSLGLENTEAFF
TRBV29-1	.	.	TRBJ1-3	TGCAGCGCCGGAGGGGACACCATATATTTT	CSAGGDTIYF
TRBV20-1	many	.	TRBJ2-7	TGCAGTGCTGTGGAGGGGGGCATTCGCGAGCAGTACTTC	CSAVEGGIREQYF
TRBV30	many	.	TRBJ2-2	TGTGCCTGGAGTGTAGGGCCTACAGGAATCGGGGAGCTGTTTTTT	CAWSVGPTGIGELFF
TRBV6-1	many	.	TRBJ1-1	TGTGCCAGCACCAACGACCGAGGAGGCACTGAAGCTTTCTTT	CASTNDRGGTEAFF
TRBV5-1	many	TRBD2	TRBJ2-5	TGCGCCAGCAGCTTGGCACTTAGCGGGAGTGGAGAGACCCAGTACTTC	CASSLALSGSGETQYF
TRBV7-9	many	.	TRBJ2-1	TGTGCCAGCAGCCCCGCGGGGAGGGGGGGCAATGAGCAGTTCTTC	CASSPAGRGGNEQFF